This record concerns one T cell receptor beta chain sequence. Its target is unknown. The data derive from a study of T cells after yellow fever vaccination. General study results and limits: The study re-detected most primary-vaccination clones after the booster (around 96% CD4, 88% CD8). Repertoires sorted by FACS could include abundant clonotypes that are contaminants from the bulk population.

It was through 5'RACE template switching that TCR cDNA was made, with a universal primer site and UMIs added. TCRdb independently ran MiXCR on the 5' RACE reads; one entry per CDR3 protein. The sample has 450,000 to 650,000 distinct CDR3 sequences; about 13% are singletons. This CDR3 spans 12 amino acids. The V end lost 3 bases, the J end lost 8 bases, and 8 bases lay between the germline ends. Germline-derived CDR1 and CDR2 are MNHEY and SVGEGT. The clonotype originates from a man aged 30-40 years who received the YFV17D yellow fever vaccine. The sequences come from PBMCs, collected on the day of the yellow fever booster vaccination. The V call is TRBV6-2 or TRBV6-3, the J call TRBJ2-1; the D gene is possibly TRBD1 (5 bases). Here the CDR3 reads CASSYTGYEQFF. The CDR3 coding sequence is TGTGCCAGCAGTTATACAGGCTATGAGCAGTTCTTC.